The clone carrying this TCR beta chain came up a few times. Its cognate antigen is unknown. The CDR3 has 13 amino acids. Germline CDR1 reads SQVTM; CDR2 reads ANQGSEA. The source of the sample is a study of blood T cells in healthy people across ages. Study outcomes and limitations: Possibly, changes in expanded clonotypes were confounded because donor CMV status was unknown.

The study drew donors from healthy Caucasian individuals in Russia aged roughly 6 to 90. PCR was performed a second time for roughly 7 to 11 cycles using a sample-barcoded 5' primer and a J-beta primer mix. Each cDNA molecule received a tag from a template-switch adaptor that had 12 random nucleotides. TCRdb fed the 5' RACE reads into MiXCR, producing one record per CDR3 protein. The sample lists around 520,000 distinct CDR3 sequences; about 26% were seen once. This same sample was also part of a study on T cells of mothers and their children. As reported in that work: Three healthy Caucasian mothers and their six children donated.

Sequencing was performed on blood. V is TRBV29-1 and J is TRBJ2-5, with 8 bases identical to TRBD2. The DNA end favors TRBJ2-7, so the J call may be wrong. This TCR was recovered from a boy aged 2 to 10 in good health. CDR3 sequence reads: CSVGIAGTYEQYF. DNA for the CDR3: TGCAGCGTTGGAATAGCGGGGACCTACGAGCAGTACTTC.